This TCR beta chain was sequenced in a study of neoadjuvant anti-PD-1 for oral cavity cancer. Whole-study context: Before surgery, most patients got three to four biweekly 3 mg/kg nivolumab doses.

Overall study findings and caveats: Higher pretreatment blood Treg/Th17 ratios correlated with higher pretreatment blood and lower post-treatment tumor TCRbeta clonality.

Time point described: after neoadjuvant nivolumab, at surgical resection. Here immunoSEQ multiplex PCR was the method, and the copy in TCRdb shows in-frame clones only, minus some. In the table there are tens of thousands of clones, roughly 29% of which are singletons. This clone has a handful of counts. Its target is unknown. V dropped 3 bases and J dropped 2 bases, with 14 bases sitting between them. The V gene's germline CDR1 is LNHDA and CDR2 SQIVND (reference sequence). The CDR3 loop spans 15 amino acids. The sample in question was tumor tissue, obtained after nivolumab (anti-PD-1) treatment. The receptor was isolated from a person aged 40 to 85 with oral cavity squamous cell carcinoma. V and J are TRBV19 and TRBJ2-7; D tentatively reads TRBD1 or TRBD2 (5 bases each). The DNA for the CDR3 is TGTGCCAGTAGTATGGGGACGGGAATGACCTACGAGCAGTACTTC. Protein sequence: CASSMGTGMTYEQYF.